Here is one T cell receptor (beta chain) with its context. Its cognate antigen is unknown. The junction does not match germline at one end; this may be a read error. This sample is drawn from a study of molecular identifiers for immune sequencing clone quantification. Study-wide results and limits: It was shown that clones above 20 RNA copies held over 98% of effector molecules, but under 1% in naive cells. In cases of identical TCR molecules sharing a barcode, highly expanded clone sizes could be underestimated.

CDR1 and CDR2 from the germline V gene are MNHEY and SMNVEV (reference sequence). This CDR3 has 15 residues. TCR libraries were built in bulk with a published protocol and specific TCR primers. MiXCR, run by TCRdb on the PCR reads, gives a single entry per CDR3 protein. The sample includes some 100,000 distinct CDR3 sequences, 36% of them seen just once. A CD8+CD4-CCR7+CD45RA+ phenotype served as the sorting definition for naive CD8 T cells. The sequenced material came from naive CD8+ T cells from blood, with Jurkat cell RNA spiked in. Subset described: FACS-sorted CD8+CD4-CCR7+CD45RA+ naive T cells. V gene TRBV27 combines with J gene TRBJ1-1; D gene uncertain. The sequence derives from a human donor in good health. Some libraries in this study had Jurkat cell RNA spiked in. CDR3 residues: CASRSRGAPNTEAIF. Here the CDR3 DNA reads TGTGCCAGCAGAAGTCGGGGAGCACCGAACACTGAAGCTATCTTT.